Below, 22 T cell receptor beta chains from the same sample are listed, as sequenced in a study of cytomegalovirus exposure and HLA in healthy donors. The PCR ran on 60 Vbeta and 13 Jbeta primers. Sequencing was performed with immunoSEQ multiplex PCR; in TCRdb, only in-frame clones are kept and a portion is missing. The sample records about 170,000 clones, 60% to 85% being singletons. Source material: PBMCs. These receptor sequences come from a woman aged 45-59 years in good health and CMV-seropositive.

The chain has TRBV30 and TRBJ1-1; maybe TRBD1 (5 bases). This CDR3 region has 14 residues. The ends were cut back, 1 base at V and 9 bases at J, with 18 bases in the middle. Germline assignment: CDR1 GTSNPN and CDR2 SVGIG (reference sequence). CDR3 bases: TGTGCCTGGAGTGCCGATGGGACTTTTCGTAAAGCTTTCTTT. This translates into CAWSADGTFRKAFF.

V is TRBV10-3 and J is TRBJ2-7; D may be TRBD2 (5 bases). This CDR3 has 14 residues. V lost 3 bases and J 6 bases, leaving 15 bases between the germline ends. Germline CDR1 is ENHRY and CDR2 is SYGVKD. CDR3 DNA: TGTGCCATCAGTGACCCGAGGGAGTTCTCCGAGCAGTACTTC. Protein sequence: CAISDPREFSEQYF.

The CDR3 DNA sequence: TGTGCCAGCAGCTTAATGAGCGGGGGTACCTACAATGAGCAGTTCTTC. Its protein product is CASSLMSGGTYNEQFF. This sequence joins TRBV7-3 and TRBJ2-1, with TRBD2 matching over 8 bases. With 1 base clipped from V and 2 bases from J, the junction kept 4 bases outside the gene matches. CDR1 and CDR2 (germline): SGHTA, FQGTGA. The CDR3 totals 16 residues.

The chain is built from TRBV13 and TRBJ1-1; 11 bases are shared with TRBD1. The J segment lost 11 bases and the V segment lost 5 bases, leaving 7 bases of the junction unmatched. The V gene's germline CDR1 is PRHDT and CDR2 FYEKMQ (reference sequence). The CDR3 runs to 13 residues. The CDR3 nucleotides are TGTGCCAGCAGCGACGGGACAGGGGGAAACGCTTTCTTT. Its protein is CASSDGTGGNAFF. Full variable domain (rest looked up from reference TRBV13 and TRBJ1-1): AAGVIQSPRHLIKEKRETATLKCYPIPRHDTVYWYQQGPGQDPQFLISFYEKMQSDKGSIPDRFSAQQFSDYHSELNMSSLELGDSALYFCASSDGTGGNAFFGQGTRLTVV.

The chain couples TRBV5-1 to TRBJ2-1, with 7 positions matching TRBD2. This CDR3 has 16 residues. The germline V gene has CDR1 SGHRS and CDR2 YFSETQ. V trimming: 1 base; J trimming: 8 bases; junction bases outside the gene matches: 12. Here the CDR3 DNA reads TGCGCCAGCAGCTTGAGGTACGGGGGGTCCGGAGATGAGCAGTTCTTC. Translated: CASSLRYGGSGDEQFF.

The chain joins TRBV7-9 to TRBJ1-5; no reliable D call. CDR1 is SEHNR, CDR2 FQNEAQ, per germline (reference sequence). This CDR3 comprises 12 residues. Trimming pared 11 bases from V and 3 bases from J, leaving 11 bases between. CDR3 coding DNA: TGTGCCGGCACGAGGGACAATCAGCCCCAGCATTTT. Translation: CAGTRDNQPQHF.

V and J are TRBV5-1 and TRBJ2-5; 7 nucleotides agree with TRBD2. CDR1 and CDR2 (germline): SGHRS, YFSETQ. The CDR3 runs to 12 residues. V dropped 0 bases and J dropped 11; count of bases not matched to a gene: 4. The CDR3: CASSLEVGGQYF. The CDR3 DNA sequence: TGCGCCAGCAGCTTGGAAGTGGGGGGGCAGTACTTC.

The chain employs TRBV5-1 and TRBJ1-4; 7 bases are shared with TRBD1. Germline V gene lookup returns CDR1 SGHRS and CDR2 YFSETQ. Trimming removed 6 bases from V and 0 bases from J; junction bases left unmatched: 8. The CDR3 is made up of 16 amino acids. The DNA of the CDR3 is TGCGCCAGCACCCAGGGGGGACTGGCAACTAATGAAAAACTGTTTTTT. Its protein product is CASTQGGLATNEKLFF.

The genes are TRBV13 and TRBJ1-2; 7 bases are a match to TRBD1. CDR3 size: 14 residues. The V segment lost 5 bases and the J segment 7 bases; nucleotides outside the gene matches: 10. Germline lookup yields CDR1 PRHDT and CDR2 FYEKMQ (reference sequence). CDR3 region: CASSLRTGESGYTF. Here the CDR3 DNA reads TGTGCCAGCAGCCTCCGGACAGGCGAGAGTGGCTACACCTTC.

The chain uses TRBV27 and TRBJ2-7, with TRBD1 matching over 8 bases. Germline CDR1 and CDR2: MNHEY and SMNVEV (reference sequence). After removal of 6 bases from V and 0 bases from J, the junction contained 4 bases not matched to a gene. The CDR3 runs 14 residues. The CDR3 region is CASSRQGFSYEQYF. In DNA, the CDR3 is TGTGCCAGCAGCAGACAGGGGTTCTCCTACGAGCAGTACTTC.

This clone was counted once. DNA of the CDR3: TGCGCCAGCAGGCTAGCGGGCGCGTACAATGAGCAGTTCTTC. This translates into CASRLAGAYNEQFF. This rearrangement joins TRBV10-2 to TRBJ2-1, with TRBD2 matching 8 bases. The germline CDR1 and CDR2 sequences are WSHSY and SAAADI. The V segment lost 6 bases and the J segment 4 bases; nucleotides outside the gene matches: 5. The CDR3 extends over 14 amino acids.

The chain joins TRBV6-5 to TRBJ1-5; the D gene is possibly TRBD1 (5 bases). Germline CDR1 is MNHEY and CDR2 is SVGAGI. The CDR3 is 13 amino acids. The V and J ends lost 5 bases and 5 bases respectively, with 10 bases between them. This chain's CDR3 is CASSGRGDQPQHF. In DNA, the CDR3 is TGTGCCAGCAGTGGACGGGGGGATCAGCCCCAGCATTTT.

The rearrangement links TRBV4-1 to TRBJ2-1; TRBD2 might be the D (5 bases). Trimming cost V 0 bases and J 14 bases, with 17 bases left between them. Germline V gene lookup returns CDR1 MGHRA and CDR2 YSYEKL. This CDR3 region has 14 residues. CDR3 residues: CASSQDHASPGEFF. For the CDR3, the DNA is TGCGCCAGCAGCCAAGATCACGCTAGCCCTGGGGAGTTCTTC.

CDR3 DNA: TGTGCCAGCAGCCGGACAGGGGGTGAGGCCCAGTACTTC. Translating gives CASSRTGGEAQYF. The chain recombines TRBV7-3 with TRBJ2-5; 10 positions agree with TRBD1. The CDR3 has 13 residues. Trimming removed 5 bases from V and 9 bases from J; junction bases left unmatched: 6. The germline CDR1 and CDR2 sequences are SGHTA and FQGTGA.

CDR3 region: CASSWGGRPEETQYF. The CDR3, as DNA: TGTGCCAGCAGCTGGGGGGGCCGGCCAGAGGAGACCCAGTACTTC. This chain links TRBV5-4 with TRBJ2-5, with D possibly being TRBD2 (7 bases). Per the germline V gene, CDR1 is SGHNT and CDR2 is YYREEE (reference sequence). CDR3 length equals 15 residues. The V and J ends lost 3 bases and 5 bases respectively, with 17 bases between them.

The gene calls are TRBV5-1 and TRBJ1-5; TRBD1 aligns across 7 bases. Germline CDR1 SGHRS, CDR2 YFSETQ. J gave up 7 bases and V 0 bases, and 4 bases lay outside the gene matches. The CDR3 loop spans 14 amino acids. This chain's CDR3 is CASSLDRGGQPQHF. In DNA form, the CDR3 reads TGCGCCAGCAGCTTGGACAGGGGCGGGCAGCCCCAGCATTTT. Full variable domain (rest looked up from reference TRBV5-1 and TRBJ1-5): KAGVTQTPRYLIKTRGQQVTLSCSPISGHRSVSWYQQTPGQGLQFLFEYFSETQRNKGNFPGRFSGRQFSNSRSEMNVSTLELGDSALYLCASSLDRGGQPQHFGDGTRLSIL.

J is TRBJ2-3 and V is TRBV15, with 13 bases identical to TRBD2. The V gene end was trimmed by 5 bases and the J gene end by 2 bases; junction bases not matched to a gene: 10. The CDR3 contains 18 residues. Germline-derived CDR1 and CDR2 are LNHNV and YYDKDF (reference sequence). Here the CDR3 DNA reads TGTGCCACCAGCGAGGAAGGCGGACTAGCGGGGGCCACAGATACGCAGTATTTT. Protein sequence: CATSEEGGLAGATDTQYF. The whole variable domain, filled in from reference TRBV15 and TRBJ2-3, reads DAMVIQNPRYQVTQFGKPVTLSCSQTLNHNVMYWYQQKSSQAPKLLFHYYDKDFNNEADTPDNFQSRRPNTSFCFLDIRSPGLGDTAMYLCATSEEGGLAGATDTQYFGPGTRLTVL.

This CDR3 reads CASKGGDGTDTQYF. Written as DNA, the CDR3 is TGCGCCAGCAAAGGAGGAGACGGCACAGATACGCAGTATTTT. The chain uses TRBV5-1 and TRBJ2-3; a weak D match, TRBD2 (5 bases). The CDR3 runs 14 residues. CDR1 and CDR2 (germline): SGHRS, YFSETQ. V gave up 6 bases and J gave up 1 base, with 12 bases separating them.

The chain links TRBV27 to TRBJ1-2; D is ambiguous. Deletions cut 10 bases from V and 3 bases from J, with 24 bases between. CDR3 size: 16 residues. The germline V gene encodes CDR1 MNHEY and CDR2 SMNVEV (reference sequence). The CDR3 DNA follows: TGTGCCACCTTCAAAGTCGGGAGTCCCCGCTACTATGGCTACACCTTC. This encodes CATFKVGSPRYYGYTF.

The chain uses TRBV5-4 and TRBJ2-5, with a weak D call TRBD1 (7 bases). The CDR3 length is 16 residues. Between the trimmed V and J ends, which lost 4 bases and 5 bases, there was a span of 21 bases. Germline CDR1 reads SGHNT; CDR2 reads YYREEE (reference sequence). The DNA of the CDR3 is TGTGCCAGCAGCGCGGGGTCGACAGGGTTCTGGGAGACCCAGTACTTC. It codes for CASSAGSTGFWETQYF.

The genes are TRBV7-2 and TRBJ1-3, with D tentatively TRBD1 (5 bases). Germline V lookup: CDR1 SGHTA, CDR2 FQGNSA. Trimming stripped 5 bases from V and 3 bases from J, with 17 bases between. The CDR3 has 16 residues. The CDR3 DNA reads TGTGCCAGCAGCCTTCCGGGGGGAGCGGATGGAAACACCATATATTTT. It specifies CASSLPGGADGNTIYF.

The V gene is TRBV27, the J gene TRBJ1-1; D may be TRBD1 (6 bases). There are 15 residues in the CDR3. V was shortened by 0 bases and J by 7 bases, with 15 bases between the two germline ends. CDR1 MNHEY and CDR2 SMNVEV come from the germline V gene (reference sequence). This CDR3 is CASSLSGATGGEAFF. The CDR3 DNA follows: TGTGCCAGCAGTTTATCGGGGGCGACAGGCGGTGAAGCTTTCTTT.